Sequencing of this TCR beta chain was carried out in a study of early T cells in non-severe SARS-CoV-2 infection. Whole-study context: Sequencing of bulk RNA from unsorted whole blood was done, without chain pairing.

This clonotype was detected only a few times. V was trimmed by 1 base and J by 5 bases, leaving 11 bases between them. This CDR3 is 14 amino acids long. Germline lookup yields CDR1 SGHTA and CDR2 FQGNSA. Individual cDNA molecules received unique molecular identifiers. TCRdb re-called the 5' RACE reads through MiXCR, storing one row per CDR3 protein. The sample yields some 77,000 distinct CDR3 sequences, around 10% seen once. This sequence was found in an adult who was a healthcare worker with PCR-confirmed SARS-CoV-2 infection or an uninfected control (not recorded which). The donor label of this sample is uncertain. This rearrangement joins TRBV7-2 to TRBJ2-5; D not certain. The sequencing here drew on whole blood, taken at baseline. CDR3 nucleotide sequence: TGTGCCAGCAGCTTAGATTGGGGTGAGGAGACCCAGTACTTC. Translated, it gives CASSLDWGEETQYF.